What follows are 16 T cell receptor beta chains derived from one specimen sequenced in a study of blood T cell repertoires in COVID-19. TCRdb's copy holds only in-frame clones and misses some; the assay was immunoSEQ multiplex PCR. The sample includes about 49,000 clones, around nine tenths seen only once; the top ten take roughly 13%. The sample comprised peripheral blood. The receptors derive from a man older than 75 with acute or convalescent COVID-19.

This chain connects TRBV18 to TRBJ1-1; D perhaps matches TRBD1 (6 bases). Per the germline V gene, CDR1 is KGHSH and CDR2 is LQKENI. Trimming cost V 3 bases and J 0 bases, with 17 bases left between them. The CDR3 sequence is 17 residues long. In DNA form, the CDR3 reads TGTGCCAGCTCACCTGCTTTTGGGGGCTCAATGAACACTGAAGCTTTCTTT. This sequence encodes CASSPAFGGSMNTEAFF. Drawing the rest from reference TRBV18 and TRBJ1-1, the complete variable domain is NAGVMQNPRHLVRRRGQEARLRCSPMKGHSHVYWYRQLPEEGLKFMVYLQKENIIDESGMPKERFSAEFPKEGPSILRIQQVVRGDSAAYFCASSPAFGGSMNTEAFFGQGTRLTVV.

The gene calls are TRBV30 and TRBJ2-7, with D maybe TRBD2 (6 bases). CDR3 length equals 13 residues. V was cut by 5 bases and J by 5 bases, with 16 bases left in between. Germline assignment: CDR1 GTSNPN and CDR2 SVGIG (reference sequence). The CDR3 sequence: CAWAHSAGNEQYF. The DNA for the CDR3 is TGTGCCTGGGCCCATTCGGCGGGGAACGAGCAGTACTTC.

The chain is built from TRBV3-1 (or the pseudogene TRBV3-2) and TRBJ1-2; a weak D match, TRBD1 (6 bases). This CDR3 comprises 15 residues. Trimming left V 0 bases short and J 4 bases short, with 12 bases between. Germline CDR1 is LGHDT and CDR2 is YNNKEL (reference sequence). In nucleotides, the CDR3 is TGTGCCAGCAGCCAAGATTGGCAGGGGAGCTATGGCTACACCTTC. Protein: CASSQDWQGSYGYTF.

J is TRBJ1-3 and V is TRBV27; 11 bases align to TRBD1. CDR3 size: 17 residues. The J segment lost 4 bases and the V segment lost 5 bases, leaving 10 bases of the junction unmatched. From germline, CDR1 is MNHEY and CDR2 SMNVEV (reference sequence). CDR3 region: CASSPSSRDRGGNTIYF. The CDR3 region has the DNA TGTGCCAGCAGTCCATCCTCCCGGGACAGGGGGGGAAACACCATATATTTT.

The chain couples TRBV19 to TRBJ1-1; tentative D call: TRBD1 (6 bases). CDR1 is LNHDA and CDR2 is SQIVND in the germline V gene (reference sequence). The CDR3 totals 14 residues. Trimming stripped 5 bases from V and 0 bases from J, with 10 bases between. CDR3 residues: CASSEDSLNTEAFF. The CDR3 nucleotides read TGTGCCAGTAGTGAGGACAGCCTGAACACTGAAGCTTTCTTT.

The chain has TRBV5-1 and TRBJ2-3; D gene ambiguous. The germline V and J ends were trimmed by 0 bases and 4 bases, with 12 bases remaining between them. The CDR3 spans 15 residues. From germline, CDR1 is SGHRS and CDR2 YFSETQ. The CDR3 DNA is TGCGCCAGCAGCTTGGCCAGGTCGTCTGCAGATACGCAGTATTTT. As protein: CASSLARSSADTQYF. Full variable domain (outside the CDR3, taken from reference TRBV5-1 and TRBJ2-3): KAGVTQTPRYLIKTRGQQVTLSCSPISGHRSVSWYQQTPGQGLQFLFEYFSETQRNKGNFPGRFSGRQFSNSRSEMNVSTLELGDSALYLCASSLARSSADTQYFGPGTRLTVL.

This chain links TRBV5-4 with TRBJ1-2, with TRBD1 identical over 8 bases. Germline V gene lookup returns CDR1 SGHNT and CDR2 YYREEE (reference sequence). This CDR3 comprises 15 residues. V lost 1 base to trimming and J lost 2 bases; unmatched junction nucleotides: 4. CDR3 DNA sequence: TGTGCCAGCAGCTTGCGATCAGGGGGCAACTATGGCTACACCTTC. Its protein product is CASSLRSGGNYGYTF.

The chain has TRBV5-1 and TRBJ2-3, with no clear D. V gave up 4 bases and J gave up 4 bases, with 7 bases separating them. The germline V gene encodes CDR1 SGHRS and CDR2 YFSETQ. The CDR3 has 12 amino acids. CDR3 coding DNA: TGCGCCAGCAGCCCCCCTGCAGATACGCAGTATTTT. This encodes CASSPPADTQYF.

The gene calls are TRBV7-9 and TRBJ2-1, with 12 bases lining up with TRBD2. Germline CDR1 is SEHNR and CDR2 is FQNEAQ (reference sequence). This CDR3 contains 15 residues. After removal of 2 bases from V and 6 bases from J, the junction contained 2 bases not matched to a gene. CDR3 amino acids: CASSLLAGGLNEQFF. CDR3 bases: TGTGCCAGCAGCTTACTAGCGGGGGGGCTCAATGAGCAGTTCTTC.

J is TRBJ2-4 and V is TRBV5-4, with 8 bases matching TRBD2. Germline CDR1 SGHNT, CDR2 YYREEE (reference sequence). The trim removed 0 bases at V and 3 bases at J, leaving 5 bases unmatched. The CDR3 has 16 amino acids. CDR3 residues: CASSLAGGAGKNIQYF. The CDR3, as DNA: TGTGCCAGCAGCTTGGCGGGGGGGGCCGGCAAAAACATTCAGTACTTC.

The chain links TRBV5-1 to TRBJ1-1; D is ambiguous. V was cut by 0 bases and J by 1 base, with 7 bases left in between. Germline CDR1 is SGHRS and CDR2 is YFSETQ. The CDR3 has 14 residues. This CDR3 is CASSLVEPNTEAFF. Here the CDR3 DNA reads TGCGCCAGCAGCTTGGTTGAGCCGAACACTGAAGCTTTCTTT.

The rearrangement uses TRBV11-2 and TRBJ2-1; the D gene is possibly TRBD1 (5 bases). The V gene's germline CDR1 is SGHAT and CDR2 FQNNGV. With 3 bases removed from V and 2 bases from J, the gap between germline ends came to 8 bases. This CDR3 spans 14 amino acids. As DNA, the CDR3 is TGTGCCAGCAGCTTCCAGACAGCCTACAATGAGCAGTTCTTC. Encoded protein: CASSFQTAYNEQFF.

This chain joins TRBV9 and TRBJ1-1; 8 nucleotides line up with TRBD1. The CDR3 covers 14 residues. The V segment lost 3 bases and the J segment 4 bases; nucleotides outside the gene matches: 5. Germline CDR1 reads SGDLS; CDR2 reads YYNGEE. The CDR3 DNA follows: TGTGCCAGCAGCGGCCCCGACAGGGGCACTGAAGCTTTCTTT. It specifies CASSGPDRGTEAFF.

Only one count was recorded for this clone. This chain connects TRBV4-2 to TRBJ1-2; TRBD1 matches 7 bases. V was pared by 4 bases and J by 0 bases, with 11 bases of the junction left unmatched. Per germline, CDR1 LGHNA and CDR2 YNFKEQ. The CDR3 is made up of 17 amino acids. The CDR3 sequence is CASSPTYQGQTNYGYTF. The CDR3 region has the DNA TGTGCCAGCAGCCCAACCTACCAGGGACAGACTAACTATGGCTACACCTTC.

V is TRBV11-3 and J is TRBJ2-5, with 7 bases that match TRBD2. The V gene's germline CDR1 is SGHNT and CDR2 YENEEA. J gave up 1 base and V 2 bases, and 4 bases lay outside the gene matches. CDR3 length: 15 residues. The CDR3 spells CASSLFGEGQETQYF. The CDR3 region has the DNA TGTGCCAGCAGCTTATTTGGGGAGGGCCAAGAGACCCAGTACTTC.

This CDR3 is CASSVEWSVGETQYF. The CDR3 nucleotides are TGTGCCAGCAGCGTAGAGTGGAGTGTCGGGGAGACCCAGTACTTC. The chain carries TRBV9 and TRBJ2-5, with D uncertain. The V gene's germline CDR1 is SGDLS and CDR2 YYNGEE. The CDR3 is 15 residues long. Trimming shortened V by 0 bases and J by 5 bases, and 14 bases separated the two germline ends.